This T cell receptor beta chain was captured by sequencing in a study of resident and recirculating memory T cells in vitiligo. CDR1 is LGHNT and CDR2 is FRNRAP in the germline V gene. The CDR3 runs 14 residues. With 7 bases removed from V and 4 bases from J, the gap between germline ends came to 15 bases. The data were produced by immunoSEQ multiplex PCR, yet TCRdb's version contains in-frame clones alone and is incomplete. Of around 76,000 clones in the sample, more than 85% were seen once. V gene TRBV12-5 combines with J gene TRBJ2-3, with a weak D call TRBD2 (6 bases). The source is a male donor with vitiligo. The specimen was blood. CDR3 coding DNA: TGTGCTAGTGCCCCGGGACTGAGATCAGATACGCAGTATTTT. Translated: CASAPGLRSDTQYF.